This T cell receptor (beta chain) was recovered during a study of cytotoxic CD8 clonotypes in ibrutinib-treated CLL. Overall study context: Samples yielded averages of 200,000 to 300,000 productive templates and fewer than 100,000 productive rearrangements.

Comment on this clone: Antigen: not known.

General observations from the study: For progressing versus sustained-remission patients, sampling times were not the same.

Researchers set a sequencing depth target of 1 in 200,000 to 1 in 1 million T cells. Libraries were prepared by immunoSEQ multiplex PCR; TCRdb keeps only in-frame clonotypes and omits some of them. The table records roughly 47,000 clones, around half of them present only once. This clonotype was obtained from a human donor with chronic lymphocytic leukemia. Source: PBMCs, taken after 12 months of ibrutinib treatment.

The CDR3 DNA reads TGTGCCAGCAGCTTATACTCCTATAATTCACCCCTCCACTTT. This translates into CASSLYSYNSPLHF. The chain is built from TRBV7-8 and TRBJ1-6, with no clear D. Trimming removed 2 bases at V and 0 bases at J, with 2 bases between. Germline V gives CDR1 SGHVS, CDR2 FQNEAQ. This CDR3 is 14 amino acids long.